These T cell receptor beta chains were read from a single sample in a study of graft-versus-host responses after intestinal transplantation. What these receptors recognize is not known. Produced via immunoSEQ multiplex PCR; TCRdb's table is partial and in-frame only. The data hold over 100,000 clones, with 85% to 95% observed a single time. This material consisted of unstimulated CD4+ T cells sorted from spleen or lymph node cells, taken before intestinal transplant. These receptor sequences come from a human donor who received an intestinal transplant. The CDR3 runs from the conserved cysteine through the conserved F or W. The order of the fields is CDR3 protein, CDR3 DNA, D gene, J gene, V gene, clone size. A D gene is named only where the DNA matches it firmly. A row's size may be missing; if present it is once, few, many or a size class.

CDR3 protein: CASSPRTSGDTDTQYF
CDR3 DNA: TGCGCCAGCAGCCCTAGGACTAGCGGCGACACAGATACGCAGTATTTT
D gene: TRBD2
J gene: TRBJ2-3
V gene: TRBV5-1
clone size: .

CDR3 protein: CASRRTSGSSGEQYF
CDR3 DNA: TGTGCCAGCCGTAGGACTAGCGGGAGTTCGGGCGAGCAGTACTTC
D gene: TRBD2
J gene: TRBJ2-7
V gene: TRBV6-1
clone size: .

CDR3 protein: CASSLSGFYEQYF
CDR3 DNA: TGCGCCAGCAGCTTGTCCGGGTTCTACGAGCAGTACTTC
D gene: .
J gene: TRBJ2-7
V gene: TRBV5-1
clone size: .

CDR3 protein: CASSLKVAGQAQYF
CDR3 DNA: TGCGCCAGCAGCTTGAAAGTAGCGGGGCAAGCCCAGTACTTC
D gene: TRBD2
J gene: TRBJ2-5
V gene: TRBV5-1
clone size: .

CDR3 protein: CASSLTVRPNQPQHF
CDR3 DNA: TGTGCCAGCAGCTTAACGGTTAGGCCCAATCAGCCCCAGCATTTT
D gene: .
J gene: TRBJ1-5
V gene: TRBV7-3
clone size: .

CDR3 protein: CASSPTQVSSYEQYF
CDR3 DNA: TGTGCCAGCAGCCCCACCCAGGTGTCGTCCTACGAGCAGTACTTC
D gene: .
J gene: TRBJ2-7
V gene: TRBV6-6
clone size: .

CDR3 protein: CASSLSTGTIYGYTF
CDR3 DNA: TGCGCCAGCAGCCTGTCGACAGGGACAATCTATGGCTACACCTTC
D gene: TRBD1
J gene: TRBJ1-2
V gene: TRBV5-1
clone size: .

CDR3 protein: CASSLGVYEQYF
CDR3 DNA: TGTGCCAGCAGCTTAGGCGTGTACGAGCAGTACTTC
D gene: .
J gene: TRBJ2-7
V gene: TRBV7-8
clone size: .

CDR3 protein: CAISLTGYEQYF
CDR3 DNA: TGTGCCATCAGCTTGACAGGCTACGAGCAGTACTTC
D gene: .
J gene: TRBJ2-7
V gene: TRBV10-3
clone size: .

CDR3 protein: CASSYSQGSEAFF
CDR3 DNA: TGTGCCAGCAGTTACTCCCAGGGCTCTGAAGCTTTCTTT
D gene: .
J gene: TRBJ1-1
V gene: TRBV6-5
clone size: .

CDR3 protein: CASSLVGGRVEQYF
CDR3 DNA: TGTGCCAGCAGCTTAGTGGGAGGCAGGGTCGAGCAGTACTTC
D gene: .
J gene: TRBJ2-7
V gene: TRBV7-8
clone size: .

CDR3 protein: CASETASGANVLTF
CDR3 DNA: TGTGCCAGCGAAACAGCCTCTGGGGCCAACGTCCTGACTTTC
D gene: .
J gene: TRBJ2-6
V gene: TRBV25-1
clone size: .

CDR3 protein: CASSLGSSTPQYF
CDR3 DNA: TGTGCCAGCAGCTTAGGGAGCAGTACCCCGCAGTATTTT
D gene: .
J gene: TRBJ2-3
V gene: TRBV7-3
clone size: .

CDR3 protein: CASSLVGNNYGYTF
CDR3 DNA: TGCGCCAGCAGCTTGGTGGGCAATAACTATGGCTACACCTTC
D gene: .
J gene: TRBJ1-2
V gene: TRBV5-1
clone size: .

CDR3 protein: CASSPQSGSSNTIYF
CDR3 DNA: TGTGCCAGCTCACCACAGTCAGGGTCGTCGAACACCATATATTTT
D gene: .
J gene: TRBJ1-3
V gene: TRBV18
clone size: .

CDR3 protein: CASRSNYGYTF
CDR3 DNA: TGTGCCAGCCGTTCTAACTATGGCTACACCTTC
D gene: .
J gene: TRBJ1-2
V gene: TRBV7-9
clone size: .

CDR3 protein: CASSHPRSTDTQYF
CDR3 DNA: TGTGCCAGCAGCCACCCAAGGAGCACAGATACGCAGTATTTT
D gene: .
J gene: TRBJ2-3
V gene: TRBV5-4
clone size: .

CDR3 protein: CAISELGGGTEAFF
CDR3 DNA: TGTGCCATCAGTGAGTTGGGGGGTGGCACTGAAGCTTTCTTT
D gene: .
J gene: TRBJ1-1
V gene: TRBV10-3
clone size: .

CDR3 protein: CASIFGGDYNEQFF
CDR3 DNA: TGTGCCAGCATTTTTGGCGGGGACTACAATGAGCAGTTCTTC
D gene: .
J gene: TRBJ2-1
V gene: TRBV6-6
clone size: once

CDR3 protein: CASSLRGQDFNEQFF
CDR3 DNA: TGCGCCAGCAGCCTCCGCGGACAGGATTTCAATGAGCAGTTCTTC
D gene: TRBD1
J gene: TRBJ2-1
V gene: TRBV5-1
clone size: .

CDR3 protein: CASSPGTSGSGEQFF
CDR3 DNA: TGTGCCAGCTCACCCGGGACTAGCGGGAGTGGTGAGCAGTTCTTC
D gene: TRBD2
J gene: TRBJ2-1
V gene: TRBV18
clone size: .

CDR3 protein: CAWSRPREGGREDEQYF
CDR3 DNA: TGTGCCTGGAGTCGACCGAGGGAGGGGGGCCGGGAGGACGAGCAGTACTTC
D gene: .
J gene: TRBJ2-7
V gene: TRBV30
clone size: .

CDR3 protein: CASSPYAPAQETQYF
CDR3 DNA: TGTGCCAGCAGCCCGTACGCTCCAGCCCAAGAGACCCAGTACTTC
D gene: .
J gene: TRBJ2-5
V gene: TRBV6-5
clone size: .

CDR3 protein: CASSSTSGTGTEKLFF
CDR3 DNA: TGTGCCAGCAGCTCCACGTCCGGGACAGGAACCGAAAAACTGTTTTTT
D gene: TRBD1
J gene: TRBJ1-4
V gene: TRBV7-9
clone size: few

CDR3 protein: CASSSGTGGAGEQYF
CDR3 DNA: TGTGCCAGCAGCTCTGGCACAGGGGGCGCGGGGGAGCAGTACTTC
D gene: TRBD1
J gene: TRBJ2-7
V gene: TRBV5-4
clone size: .

CDR3 protein: CSVTGPYEQYF
CDR3 DNA: TGCAGCGTGACAGGTCCCTACGAGCAGTACTTC
D gene: .
J gene: TRBJ2-7
V gene: TRBV29-1
clone size: .

CDR3 protein: CASSKRGTGINEQYF
CDR3 DNA: TGTGCCAGCAGCAAAAGAGGGACAGGGATTAACGAGCAGTACTTC
D gene: TRBD1
J gene: TRBJ2-7
V gene: TRBV27
clone size: .

CDR3 protein: CASSVGLAYEQYF
CDR3 DNA: TGTGCCAGCAGCGTCGGACTAGCCTACGAGCAGTACTTC
D gene: TRBD2
J gene: TRBJ2-7
V gene: TRBV9
clone size: .

CDR3 protein: CASSQRGNTGELFF
CDR3 DNA: TGTGCCAGTAGCCAGCGGGGGAACACCGGGGAGCTGTTTTTT
D gene: TRBD2
J gene: TRBJ2-2
V gene: TRBV19
clone size: .

CDR3 protein: CATSREPGSYNEQFF
CDR3 DNA: TGTGCCACCAGCAGAGAACCAGGATCCTACAATGAGCAGTTCTTC
D gene: .
J gene: TRBJ2-1
V gene: TRBV15
clone size: .

CDR3 protein: CASSFNQGAEAFF
CDR3 DNA: TGTGCCAGCAGCTTCAATCAGGGGGCCGAAGCTTTCTTT
D gene: TRBD1
J gene: TRBJ1-1
V gene: TRBV7-3
clone size: .